The T cell receptor beta chain under discussion was sequenced for a study of kidney transplant recipient with SARS-CoV-2 infection. This clonotype was picked up many times. TCRdb redid the calling of the reads with MiXCR, one entry per CDR3 protein. The repertoire holds some 220,000 distinct CDR3 sequences, with 29% as singletons. The germline V gene has CDR1 LGHDT and CDR2 YNNKEL (reference sequence). Trimming removed 3 bases from V and 5 bases from J, with 22 bases in between. The CDR3 sequence is 18 residues long. Source: a blood sample, taken at baseline and around day 120 from a kidney transplant recipient. The receptor was derived from a male patient aged 25-45 years who had COVID-19 and was a kidney transplant recipient. Some T cells may have originated in the graft donor. This chain joins TRBV3-1 and TRBJ2-2; D gene uncertain. Written as DNA, the CDR3 is TGTGCCAGCAGCCACTACTCTCCCATTTCAGGCTTGACCGGGGAGCTGTTTTTT. Its protein product is CASSHYSPISGLTGELFF.